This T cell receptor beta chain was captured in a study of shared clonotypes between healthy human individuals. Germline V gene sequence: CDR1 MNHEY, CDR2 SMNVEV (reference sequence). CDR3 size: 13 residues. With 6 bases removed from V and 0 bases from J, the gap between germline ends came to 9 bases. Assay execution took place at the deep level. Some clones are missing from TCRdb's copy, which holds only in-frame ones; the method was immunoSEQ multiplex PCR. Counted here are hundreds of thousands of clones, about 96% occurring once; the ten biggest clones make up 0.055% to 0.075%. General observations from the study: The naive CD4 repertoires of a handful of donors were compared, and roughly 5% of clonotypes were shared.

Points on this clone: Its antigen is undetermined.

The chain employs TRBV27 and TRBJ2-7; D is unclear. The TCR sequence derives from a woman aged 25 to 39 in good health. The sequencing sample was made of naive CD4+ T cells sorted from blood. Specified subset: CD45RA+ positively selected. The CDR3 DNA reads TGTGCCAGCAGCCCTATTGGCTCCTACGAGCAGTACTTC. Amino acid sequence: CASSPIGSYEQYF.